This T cell receptor beta chain came from a study of blood T cell repertoires in COVID-19. This clone appeared a single time. CDR3 length: 12 residues. The germline CDR1 and CDR2 sequences are SNHLY and FYNNEI. V lost 9 bases to trimming and J lost 6 bases, with 12 bases between them. How the authors handled the data: Estimation of nucleated cell counts was performed using reference gene primer amplification. Measured with immunoSEQ multiplex PCR; TCRdb has only the in-frame clones, and not every one. The DNA gave D and trimming, while V, J and clone size come from that table. This sample has about 71,000 clones, with 90% found just once.

The V and J genes are TRBV2 and TRBJ1-3; maybe TRBD1 (5 bases). Sequencing was performed on peripheral blood. The sequence derives from a young woman with acute or convalescent COVID-19. Here the CDR3 reads CASSTGENTIYF. DNA for the CDR3: TGTGCCAGTTCTACAGGTGAAAACACCATATATTTT.